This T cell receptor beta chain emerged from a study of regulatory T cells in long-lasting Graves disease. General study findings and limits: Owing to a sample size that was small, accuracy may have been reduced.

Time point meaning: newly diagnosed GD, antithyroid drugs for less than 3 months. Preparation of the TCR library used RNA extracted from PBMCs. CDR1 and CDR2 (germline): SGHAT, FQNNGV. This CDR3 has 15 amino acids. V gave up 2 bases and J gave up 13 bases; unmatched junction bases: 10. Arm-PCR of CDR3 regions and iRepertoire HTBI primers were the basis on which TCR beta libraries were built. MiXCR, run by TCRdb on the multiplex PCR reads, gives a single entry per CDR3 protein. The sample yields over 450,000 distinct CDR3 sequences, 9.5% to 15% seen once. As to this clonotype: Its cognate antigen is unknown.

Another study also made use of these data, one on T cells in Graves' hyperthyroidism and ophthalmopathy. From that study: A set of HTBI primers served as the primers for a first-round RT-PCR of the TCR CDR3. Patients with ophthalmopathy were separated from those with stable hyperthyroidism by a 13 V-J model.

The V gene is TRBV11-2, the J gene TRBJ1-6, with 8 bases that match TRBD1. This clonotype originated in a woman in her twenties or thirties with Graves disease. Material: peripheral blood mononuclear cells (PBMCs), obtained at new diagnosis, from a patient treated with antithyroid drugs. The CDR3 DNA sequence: TGTGCCAGCAGCTTAACCGGGACAGGCCCGTCTCCCCTCCACTTT. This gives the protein CASSLTGTGPSPLHF.